A single T cell receptor (beta chain) is shown here with its context. Its specificity is unknown. The sample originates from a study of shared clonotypes between healthy human individuals. Whole-study findings and limits: Some clonotypes were shared by all four sorted-subset donors, while others were not shared. The non-shared ones had lower generation probabilities than the shared ones.

Produced via immunoSEQ multiplex PCR; TCRdb's table is partial and in-frame only. The table includes roughly 1,800,000 clones, approximately 95% detected once. V was pared by 1 base and J by 3 bases, with 7 bases of the junction left unmatched. This CDR3 comprises 16 residues. Germline V gives CDR1 ENHRY, CDR2 SYGVKD. Terminally differentiated effector memory CD45RA+ cells were left out of the naive CD8 fraction, which was CD45RO-negative and positively selected for CCR7. Sequencing was performed on naive CD8+ T cells sorted from blood. The genes are TRBV10-3 and TRBJ1-1; TRBD1 matches 8 bases. The TCR sequence derives from a man in his late teens or twenties in good health. CDR3 residues: CAISEWAGGMYTEAFF. The CDR3 bases are TGTGCCATCAGTGAGTGGGCAGGGGGCATGTACACTGAAGCTTTCTTT.